This T cell receptor (beta chain) was sequenced during a study of OX40 agonist ivuxolimab in advanced cancers. Overall study: People in dose escalation had one of these cancers: hepatocellular carcinoma, melanoma, renal cell or head and neck cancer.

J gave up 6 bases and V 4 bases, and 8 bases lay outside the gene matches. Looked up from germline, CDR1 is SGHTA and CDR2 is FQGNSA. The CDR3 spans 15 residues. On this clone: What it binds is unknown.

Study-level results: Partial responders dosed at 0.1-3.0 mg/kg displayed clonal expansion ranking among the lowest. Researchers did not establish what antigens the expanded peripheral T cells target. The study found that CD8+ T cells averaged more expanded clones than CD4+.

Data came from immunoSEQ multiplex PCR; TCRdb stores just in-frame clones and leaves some out. Of about 130,000 clones detected, approximately 94% appear once; the ten largest clones hold more than 1%. The V gene is TRBV7-2, the J gene TRBJ2-1, with TRBD2 identical over 8 bases. The clonotype comes from an adult with an advanced solid tumor such as melanoma, head and neck, liver or kidney cancer. Sequencing used CD4+ or CD8+ T cells sorted from blood, obtained in a trial of the OX40 agonist ivuxolimab. CDR3 coding DNA: TGTGCCAGCAGCTCTCGAAGCGGGAGTATCAATGAGCAGTTCTTC. Protein: CASSSRSGSINEQFF.